Listed here is a single TCR beta chain. Its target is not known. In the original workflow: Filtering differed for immunoSEQ, which gave only junction sequences without quality scores. Profiled with immunoSEQ multiplex PCR; TCRdb holds only in-frame clones, not every one. From that table come the V and J calls and clone size; the DNA was used to work out D and trimming. Among under 120,000 clones listed, about 66% were seen once. The data originate from a study of shared clonotypes between healthy human individuals. Study results and caveats: The represented genetic and exposure-history diversity was limited by the small number of donors.

The germline gives CDR1 SGHRS, CDR2 YFSETQ. This CDR3 region has 14 residues. CD8 memory merged CD45RO+ with CCR7-negative CD45RA+ TemRA cells. This TCR derives from a woman in her twenties or thirties in good health. The sample comprised memory CD8+ T cells sorted from blood. Regarding subset: CD45RO+ cells pooled with CCR7-negative TemRA cells. The chain employs TRBV5-1 and TRBJ2-5; D possibly corresponds to TRBD1 (5 bases). The J call may be mistaken, given a closer DNA end match to TRBJ2-7. CDR3 in DNA: TGCGCCAGCAGCCAGGACACAGACTCCTACGAGCAGTACTTC. It encodes CASSQDTDSYEQYF.